The clone carrying this T cell receptor (beta chain) has a single count. The data were taken from a study of blood T cell repertoires in COVID-19. Study summary: Both acute and convalescent COVID-19 samples were obtained from the United States, Italy and Spain.

This CDR3 region has 13 residues. From germline, CDR1 is LNHNV and CDR2 YYDKDF (reference sequence). Losses at the gene ends were 3 bases for V and 4 bases for J; bases not matched to a gene: 2. Here immunoSEQ multiplex PCR was the method, and the copy in TCRdb shows in-frame clones only, minus some. The table records 120,000 to 150,000 clones, roughly 84% of them present only once. The specimen sequenced was peripheral blood. This rearrangement joins TRBV15 to TRBJ1-2, with TRBD1 identical over 7 bases. The sequence derives from a man aged 30 to 39 with COVID-19, enrolled during active disease. CDR3 residues: CATSRGDSYGYTF. CDR3 DNA: TGTGCCACCAGCAGGGGGGACAGCTATGGCTACACCTTC. The variable domain in full, completed from reference TRBV15 and TRBJ1-2, reads DAMVIQNPRYQVTQFGKPVTLSCSQTLNHNVMYWYQQKSSQAPKLLFHYYDKDFNNEADTPDNFQSRRPNTSFCFLDIRSPGLGDTAMYLCATSRGDSYGYTFGSGTRLTVV.